The 22 T cell receptor beta chains in this list originate from one sample, sequenced in a study of beta chain features in type 1 diabetes. The study reverse transcribed the entire isolated RNA, so it sequenced expressed TCRB transcripts. TCRdb's copy holds only in-frame clones and misses some; the assay was immunoSEQ multiplex PCR. The table includes approximately 120,000 clones, approximately 37% detected once. The sequenced sample was stem cell memory CD4+ T cells from blood. These receptors were taken from a woman aged 18-30 years in good health.

V and J are TRBV15 and TRBJ2-4; perhaps TRBD1 as D (6 bases). Trimming stripped 1 base from V and 10 bases from J, with 8 bases between. In germline, CDR1 is LNHNV, CDR2 YYDKDF (reference sequence). The CDR3 extends over 12 amino acids. CDR3 nucleotides: TGTGCCACCAGCAGAGGGGGGCCTATTCAGTACTTC. This codes for CATSRGGPIQYF.

The chain is built from TRBV7-2 and TRBJ2-7, with 7 bases fitting TRBD2. J gave up 0 bases and V 0 bases, and 2 bases lay outside the gene matches. This CDR3 has 15 amino acids. Germline lookup yields CDR1 SGHTA and CDR2 FQGNSA. The CDR3 DNA follows: TGTGCCAGCAGCTTAGCGCGGGGGAGCTCCTACGAGCAGTACTTC. Residues: CASSLARGSSYEQYF.

The chain uses TRBV5-1 and TRBJ2-5; tentatively, D is TRBD1 (5 bases). V dropped 5 bases and J dropped 5 bases, with 7 bases sitting between them. The CDR3 consists of 11 residues. Germline V gene lookup returns CDR1 SGHRS and CDR2 YFSETQ. The CDR3 nucleotides read TGCGCCAGCAGAAACAGGGAGACCCAGTACTTC. Translation gives CASRNRETQYF.

This clone was found once. This chain connects TRBV7-2 to TRBJ2-1, with TRBD2 matching over 11 bases. The CDR3 runs to 16 residues. Germline V lookup: CDR1 SGHTA, CDR2 FQGNSA. Germline trimming cut 5 bases from V and 5 bases from J; bases unmatched to any gene: 8. The CDR3 sequence: CASSPLAGGRDNEQFF. In nucleotides, the CDR3 is TGTGCCAGCAGCCCGTTAGCGGGAGGGCGGGACAATGAGCAGTTCTTC.

The V gene is TRBV11-1, the J gene TRBJ2-7; D uncertain. The CDR3 consists of 13 residues. V lost 5 bases and J lost 4, with 12 bases in between. From germline, CDR1 is SGHAT and CDR2 FQDESV (reference sequence). CDR3 bases: TGTGCCAGCAGCACTACCGGCCTTTACGAGCAGTACTTC. Its protein product is CASSTTGLYEQYF.

This clone was counted only a few times. The chain joins TRBV29-1 to TRBJ2-2, with 10 bases lining up with TRBD1. The germline V gene has CDR1 SQVTM and CDR2 ANQGSEA. V dropped 7 bases and J dropped 5; count of bases not matched to a gene: 13. The CDR3 consists of 16 residues. CDR3 bases: TGCAGCGCCGGCCTCAGGACAGGGGGTGGGACCGGGGAGCTGTTTTTT. As protein: CSAGLRTGGGTGELFF.

The chain has TRBV9 and TRBJ2-1, with 13 nucleotides matching TRBD2. The CDR3 totals 18 residues. V trimming: 0 bases; J trimming: 4 bases; junction bases outside the gene matches: 7. Germline V lookup: CDR1 SGDLS, CDR2 YYNGEE. The CDR3 protein is CASSVEWRGLAGYNEQFF. CDR3 DNA: TGTGCCAGCAGCGTAGAATGGAGGGGACTAGCGGGATACAATGAGCAGTTCTTC. The full variable domain, with the rest looked up from reference TRBV9 and TRBJ2-1, is DSGVTQTPKHLITATGQRVTLRCSPRSGDLSVYWYQQSLDQGLQFLIQYYNGEERAKGNILERFSAQQFPDLHSELNLSSLELGDSALYFCASSVEWRGLAGYNEQFFGPGTRLTVL.

The chain links TRBV5-1 to TRBJ2-2; D is uncertain. The CDR3 spans 14 residues. Germline CDR1 reads SGHRS; CDR2 reads YFSETQ. V dropped 3 bases and J dropped 1 base, with 7 bases sitting between them. CDR3 residues: CASSSVLNTGELFF. Here the CDR3 DNA reads TGCGCCAGCAGCTCCGTCTTGAACACCGGGGAGCTGTTTTTT.

CDR3 DNA: TGCGCCAGCAGCCATGTAGCGGGAGGCTACGAGCAGTACTTC. As protein: CASSHVAGGYEQYF. The gene calls are TRBV4-3 and TRBJ2-5, with 10 bases that match TRBD2. The better agreement between TRBJ2-7 and the DNA end casts doubt on the J call. Looked up from germline, CDR1 is LGHNA and CDR2 is YSLEER. There are 14 residues in the CDR3.

This chain joins TRBV28 and TRBJ2-3; 9 nucleotides match TRBD2. V lost 7 bases to trimming and J lost 0 bases; unmatched junction nucleotides: 2. CDR1 and CDR2 from the germline V gene are MDHEN and SYDVKM. CDR3 length: 14 residues. The DNA for the CDR3 is TGTGCCAGCAAAGCGGGGGGAAGCACAGATACGCAGTATTTT. The encoded protein is CASKAGGSTDTQYF.

The rearrangement uses TRBV5-1 and TRBJ1-5, with a tentative D call TRBD1 (5 bases). The CDR3 contains 13 residues. Germline assignment: CDR1 SGHRS and CDR2 YFSETQ. V was shortened by 0 bases and J by 6 bases, with 7 bases between the two germline ends. For the CDR3, the DNA is TGCGCCAGCAGCTTGGTGGGGCGTCAGCCCCAGCATTTT. Protein product: CASSLVGRQPQHF.

This clone came up a few times. The chain's CDR3 is CASSFGQPNEKLFF. In nucleotides, the CDR3 is TGTGCCAGCAGCTTCGGACAGCCTAATGAAAAACTGTTTTTT. The chain employs TRBV7-9 and TRBJ1-4, with D possibly TRBD1 on 6 matching bases. The germline CDR1 and CDR2 sequences are SEHNR and FQNEAQ (reference sequence). Trimming shortened V by 3 bases and J by 3 bases, and 8 bases separated the two germline ends. CDR3 length: 14 amino acids. The whole variable domain, remainder taken from reference TRBV7-9 and TRBJ1-4, is DTGVSQNPRHKITKRGQNVTFRCDPISEHNRLYWYRQTLGQGPEFLTYFQNEAQLEKSRLLSDRFSAERPKGSFSTLEIQRTEQGDSAMYLCASSFGQPNEKLFFGSGTQLSVL.

The chain combines TRBV10-3 with TRBJ2-5, with D possibly TRBD1 on 5 matching bases. The germline V and J ends were trimmed by 2 bases and 2 bases, with 18 bases remaining between them. The germline CDR1 and CDR2 sequences are ENHRY and SYGVKD. The length of the CDR3 is 17 residues. The CDR3 nucleotides are TGTGCCATCAGTGAGCCCTTCCTCCCTCAGGGTCAAGAGACCCAGTACTTC. Translated, it gives CAISEPFLPQGQETQYF.

The V and J genes are TRBV7-9 and TRBJ2-6, with D unresolved. The germline V gene encodes CDR1 SEHNR and CDR2 FQNEAQ (reference sequence). The CDR3 runs 15 residues. The V gene lost 6 bases and the J gene lost 1 base, with 10 bases spanning the gap. CDR3 DNA sequence: TGTGCCAGCAGTTCTCTGTCTTCTGGGGCCAACGTCCTGACTTTC. Translated, it gives CASSSLSSGANVLTF.

This clone was counted between two and nine times. DNA of the CDR3: TGTGCCAGCAGCTCCCTAGCGGGTAACAGCCCCGGGGAGCTGTTTTTT. Its translation: CASSSLAGNSPGELFF. V usage is TRBV5-6 and J usage is TRBJ2-2, with 8 nucleotides matching TRBD2. This CDR3 has 16 amino acids. After removal of 3 bases from V and 6 bases from J, the junction contained 10 bases not matched to a gene. Per the germline V gene, CDR1 is SGHDT and CDR2 is YYEEEE.

This clone was recorded a few times. V usage is TRBV23-1 and J usage is TRBJ2-7, with D tentatively TRBD1 (6 bases). TRBV23-1 is assigned to the ORF class and has an uncertain function. V lost 3 bases, J lost 4 bases, and 19 bases lay in between. The CDR3 covers 16 residues. The CDR3 DNA is TGCGCCAGCAGTCATCCCGGGACAAGACCTCCTTACGAGCAGTACTTC. Translated: CASSHPGTRPPYEQYF.

The table lists this clone with a few counts. V and J are TRBV28 and TRBJ2-7; no reliable D call. Germline CDR1 is MDHEN and CDR2 is SYDVKM. The CDR3 consists of 12 residues. Trimming stripped 6 bases from V and 2 bases from J, with 8 bases between. The CDR3 DNA sequence: TGTGCCAGCAGCGACATCGCCTACGAGCAGTACTTC. Its translation: CASSDIAYEQYF.

The V call is TRBV28, the J call TRBJ1-5; D perhaps matches TRBD1 (6 bases). The CDR3 totals 12 residues. Germline assignment: CDR1 MDHEN and CDR2 SYDVKM. Trimming removed 6 bases from V and 11 bases from J, with 14 bases in between. The chain's CDR3 is CASSPGTWAQHF. CDR3 in DNA: TGTGCCAGCAGCCCCGGGACATGGGCCCAGCATTTT.

This clone was recorded once. The chain couples TRBV5-1 to TRBJ1-4; a weak D match, TRBD1 (5 bases). Germline V gives CDR1 SGHRS, CDR2 YFSETQ. V shed 4 bases and J shed 5 bases, with 18 bases lying between them. There are 16 residues in the CDR3. As DNA, the CDR3 is TGCGCCAGCAGCAGGGATCCATCCGGGGGGAATGAAAAACTGTTTTTT. Its protein is CASSRDPSGGNEKLFF.

J is TRBJ2-7 and V is TRBV19, with TRBD1 identical over 12 bases. V lost 2 bases and J lost 5; bases outside the gene matches: 4. CDR1 LNHDA and CDR2 SQIVND come from the germline V gene (reference sequence). CDR3 size: 15 residues. CDR3 sequence: CASSIPGTGGNEQYF. As DNA, the CDR3 is TGTGCCAGTAGTATACCCGGGACAGGGGGCAACGAGCAGTACTTC. Complete variable domain (other parts from reference TRBV19 and TRBJ2-7): DGGITQSPKYLFRKEGQNVTLSCEQNLNHDAMYWYRQDPGQGLRLIYYSQIVNDFQKGDIAEGYSVSREKKESFPLTVTSAQKNPTAFYLCASSIPGTGGNEQYFGPGTRLTVT.

The gene calls are TRBV5-4 and TRBJ2-7; D gene unclear. This CDR3 region has 13 residues. CDR1 and CDR2 from the germline V gene are SGHNT and YYREEE (reference sequence). V dropped 6 bases and J dropped 0 bases, with 10 bases sitting between them. This CDR3 reads CASNPSGSYEQYF. CDR3 nucleotides: TGTGCCAGCAACCCTAGTGGCTCCTACGAGCAGTACTTC. The whole variable domain, remainder taken from reference TRBV5-4 and TRBJ2-7, is ETGVTQSPTHLIKTRGQQVTLRCSSQSGHNTVSWYQQALGQGPQFIFQYYREEENGRGNFPPRFSGLQFPNYSSELNVNALELDDSALYLCASNPSGSYEQYFGPGTRLTVT.

The J gene is TRBJ2-5, the V gene TRBV27; 7 bases match TRBD2. Germline loops: CDR1 MNHEY, CDR2 SMNVEV (reference sequence). The CDR3 is 16 amino acids. After removal of 6 bases from V and 5 bases from J, the junction contained 15 bases not matched to a gene. The CDR3 here is CASRDDVGGVGETQYF. The CDR3 DNA is TGTGCCAGCAGGGATGACGTGGGGGGGGTAGGGGAGACCCAGTACTTC.